Listed below are T cell receptor beta chains from one sample, sequenced in a study of blood T cell repertoires in COVID-19. Generated by immunoSEQ multiplex PCR, the TCRdb table keeps only in-frame clones and is missing some. The data hold fewer than 300,000 clones, with approximately 85% observed a single time. Sample: peripheral blood. The receptors derive from a human donor in a cohort sampled during active COVID-19. CDR3s include the opening cysteine and the closing phenylalanine or tryptophan. The D gene is left open where the match is weak. Some rows mark clone size as missing; the rest say once, few, many or name a class of expanded clone.

cdr3_length: 14
d_call: NA
v_call: TRBV13
clone_size: NA
j_call: TRBJ2-7
cdr3_nt: TGTGCCAGCAGCTTAGGGACTCCCCCGTCCGAGCAGTACTTC
cdr3_aa: CASSLGTPPSEQYF

cdr3_length: 16
d_call: TRBD1
v_call: TRBV2
clone_size: NA
j_call: TRBJ2-4
cdr3_nt: TGTGCCAGCAGTTCGGACAGGACCATAGCCAAAAACATTCAGTACTTC
cdr3_aa: CASSSDRTIAKNIQYF

cdr3_length: 13
d_call: NA
v_call: TRBV29-1
clone_size: once
j_call: TRBJ1-1
cdr3_nt: TGCAGCGTTGATCGGCAGGAGAACACTGAAGCTTTCTTT
cdr3_aa: CSVDRQENTEAFF

cdr3_length: 14
d_call: NA
v_call: TRBV6-1
clone_size: NA
j_call: TRBJ2-4
cdr3_nt: TGTGCCAGCAGTGAAGGGGCAGCCAAAAACATTCAGTACTTC
cdr3_aa: CASSEGAAKNIQYF

cdr3_length: 15
d_call: TRBD2
v_call: TRBV9
clone_size: NA
j_call: TRBJ2-7
cdr3_nt: TGTGCCAGCAGCAACGGGACTAGCGGGGCCTACGAGCAGTACTTC
cdr3_aa: CASSNGTSGAYEQYF

cdr3_length: 17
d_call: TRBD2
v_call: TRBV5-4
clone_size: NA
j_call: TRBJ2-1
cdr3_nt: TGTGCCAGCAGCAGCGGGACTAGCGGGAGGGATTACAATGAGCAGTTCTTC
cdr3_aa: CASSSGTSGRDYNEQFF

cdr3_length: 13
d_call: NA
v_call: TRBV6-5
clone_size: NA
j_call: TRBJ1-5
cdr3_nt: TGTGCCAGCAGTATAGTGAGCAATCAGCCCCAGCATTTT
cdr3_aa: CASSIVSNQPQHF

cdr3_length: 15
d_call: TRBD1
v_call: TRBV7-8
clone_size: NA
j_call: TRBJ2-1
cdr3_nt: TGTGCCAGCAGCTCGGACAGGGGAAGGTCTCATGAGCAGTTCTTC
cdr3_aa: CASSSDRGRSHEQFF

cdr3_length: 17
d_call: TRBD1
v_call: TRBV18
clone_size: NA
j_call: TRBJ2-6
cdr3_nt: TGTGCCAGCTCACCGGGACAGGGGGCCGCTGGGGCCAACGTCCTGACTTTC
cdr3_aa: CASSPGQGAAGANVLTF

cdr3_length: 15
d_call: TRBD1
v_call: TRBV24-1
clone_size: NA
j_call: TRBJ2-2
cdr3_nt: TGTGCCACCAGTGATTCGAGGGGGCCCGCCGGGGAGCTGTTTTTT
cdr3_aa: CATSDSRGPAGELFF

cdr3_length: 15
d_call: TRBD1
v_call: TRBV5-6
clone_size: NA
j_call: TRBJ2-1
cdr3_nt: TGTGCCAGCAGCTCTGCCGGGACAGGTGTCGATGAGCAGTTCTTC
cdr3_aa: CASSSAGTGVDEQFF

cdr3_length: 15
d_call: TRBD1
v_call: TRBV3-1/TRBV3-2
clone_size: NA
j_call: TRBJ1-3
cdr3_nt: TGTGCCAGCAGCCCCTGGACAGGCCAAGGAAACACCATATATTTT
cdr3_aa: CASSPWTGQGNTIYF

cdr3_length: 14
d_call: NA
v_call: TRBV2
clone_size: NA
j_call: TRBJ1-4
cdr3_nt: TGTGCCAGCACCCTCTTACAGCTTAATGAAAAACTGTTTTTT
cdr3_aa: CASTLLQLNEKLFF

cdr3_length: 14
d_call: NA
v_call: TRBV7-7
clone_size: NA
j_call: TRBJ2-2
cdr3_nt: TGTGCTAGCAGCTTAGGACTTAACACCGGGGAGCTGTTTTTT
cdr3_aa: CASSLGLNTGELFF